Described below is a single TCR beta chain sequence and its context. The data were obtained in a study of blood T cells in healthy people across ages. The length of the CDR3 is 14 residues. Losses at the gene ends were 4 bases for V and 5 bases for J; bases not matched to a gene: 7. Germline V gene lookup returns CDR1 SGDLS and CDR2 YYNGEE. All donors came from Russia, were Caucasian and healthy, and spanned ages about 6 to 100. A second PCR of 7 to 11 cycles used a sample-barcoded 5' primer and a J-beta primer mix. TCRdb re-called the 5' RACE reads through MiXCR, storing one row per CDR3 protein. Of 700,000 to 1,000,000 distinct CDR3 sequences listed, roughly 44% are singletons.

What was sequenced was blood. This TCR was recovered from a man aged 60 to 69 in good health. The J gene is TRBJ2-3, the V gene TRBV9, with 7 bases fitting TRBD2. CDR3 nucleotides: TGTGCCAGCAGCCCCTACGGGGGGATAGATACGCAGTATTTT. It yields the protein CASSPYGGIDTQYF.